A single sample is the source of the 11 T cell receptor beta chains below, sequenced in a study of shared clonotypes between healthy human individuals. Using immunoSEQ multiplex PCR, the repertoire was profiled, and TCRdb retains in-frame clones only, with some absent. The table has over a million clones, approximately 80% seen once. The sample was memory CD4+ T cells from PBMCs. Sample subset: CD45RA-negative fraction. The receptors here all came from a man aged 18 to 35 in good health. Some clones in this sample may be carry-over from other donors' samples.

The J gene is TRBJ1-2, the V gene TRBV28; D remains ambiguous. V was pared by 6 bases and J by 2 bases, with 13 bases between. The CDR3 runs 14 residues. Per germline, CDR1 MDHEN and CDR2 SYDVKM. Here the CDR3 DNA reads TGTGCCAGCAGCTCATCCGTCCAAAACTATGGCTACACCTTC. It translates to CASSSSVQNYGYTF.

V and J are TRBV5-1 and TRBJ1-3; no reliable D call. The V and J ends lost 3 bases and 0 bases respectively, with 10 bases between them. The CDR3 extends over 15 amino acids. The germline V gene has CDR1 SGHRS and CDR2 YFSETQ. For the CDR3, the DNA is TGCGCCAGCAGCTCGAGCTCATTCTCTGGAAACACCATATATTTT. Amino acid sequence: CASSSSSFSGNTIYF. Supplemented by reference TRBV5-1 and TRBJ1-3, the full variable domain reads KAGVTQTPRYLIKTRGQQVTLSCSPISGHRSVSWYQQTPGQGLQFLFEYFSETQRNKGNFPGRFSGRQFSNSRSEMNVSTLELGDSALYLCASSSSSFSGNTIYFGEGSWLTVV.

The genes are TRBV29-1 and TRBJ2-1; D is perhaps TRBD1 (5 bases). Trimming removed 3 bases from V and 0 bases from J, with 9 bases in between. CDR1 is SQVTM, CDR2 ANQGSEA, per germline. The CDR3 has 14 amino acids. This CDR3 is CSVDVQASYNEQFF. As DNA, the CDR3 is TGCAGCGTTGATGTACAGGCCTCCTACAATGAGCAGTTCTTC.

The chain uses TRBV19 and TRBJ1-1; perhaps TRBD1 as D (5 bases). Germline CDR1 reads LNHDA; CDR2 reads SQIVND (reference sequence). With 4 bases removed from V and 1 base from J, the gap between germline ends came to 13 bases. CDR3 length: 15 amino acids. The chain's CDR3 is CASSRDRDGNTEAFF. The CDR3 nucleotides are TGTGCCAGTAGTAGGGATCGGGACGGGAACACTGAAGCTTTCTTT.

This clone was counted ten times or more. The sample holds other DNA sequences that translate to the same CDR3. The V and J genes are TRBV7-2 and TRBJ2-5; 11 bases are a match to TRBD2. Trimming at V came to 1 base and at J to 4 bases, leaving 2 bases not matched to a gene. Per germline, CDR1 SGHTA and CDR2 FQGNSA. The CDR3 sequence is 15 residues long. CDR3 amino acids: CASSLGSGRGETQYF. As DNA, the CDR3 is TGTGCCAGCAGCTTAGGTAGCGGGAGGGGAGAGACCCAGTACTTC.

With regard to this clone: Other DNA sequences in the same sample also yield this CDR3. The chain's CDR3 is CAWSEFRGRTEAFF. DNA of the CDR3: TGTGCCTGGAGTGAATTTAGGGGTAGGACCGAAGCTTTCTTT. The V gene is TRBV30, the J gene TRBJ1-1, with D possibly matching TRBD1 (5 bases). V was clipped by 1 base and J by 8 bases, with 17 bases between them. The CDR3 loop spans 14 amino acids. CDR1 is GTSNPN and CDR2 is SVGIG in the germline V gene (reference sequence). Full variable domain (missing parts from reference TRBV30 and TRBJ1-1): SQTIHQWPATLVQPVGSPLSLECTVEGTSNPNLYWYRQAAGRGLQLLFYSVGIGQISSEVPQNLSASRPQDRQFILSSKKLLLSDSGFYLCAWSEFRGRTEAFFGQGTRLTVV.

The V gene is TRBV4-3, the J gene TRBJ2-7; D is ambiguous. Germline loops: CDR1 LGHNA, CDR2 YSLEER. Trimming removed 0 bases at V and 1 base at J, with 19 bases between. The length of the CDR3 is 18 residues. CDR3 protein: CASSQDYFAVLRSYEQYF. The CDR3, as DNA: TGCGCCAGCAGCCAAGATTATTTCGCGGTGCTCAGATCCTACGAGCAGTACTTC.

With respect to this clone: Given a much more abundant clone one base away, this may be a read error. CDR3 sequence: CAWRTGLGRGNTEAFF. CDR3 DNA: TGTGCCTGGAGAACAGGACTGGGACGGGGGAATACTGAAGCTTTCTTT. This chain connects TRBV30 to TRBJ1-1, with D possibly TRBD1 on 5 matching bases. Deletions cut 3 bases from V and 5 bases from J, with 22 bases between. The CDR3 is made up of 16 amino acids. The V gene's germline CDR1 is GTSNPN and CDR2 SVGIG (reference sequence).

CDR3 sequence (DNA): TGTGCCCCTAGTCTTCAAAACAGGGGGATTTGTTATGGCTACACCTTC. It translates to CAPSLQNRGICYGYTF. The chain has TRBV15 and TRBJ1-2, with 8 positions matching TRBD1. Germline CDR1 is LNHNV and CDR2 is YYDKDF (reference sequence). V was clipped by 11 bases and J by 5 bases; unmatched bases: 19. This CDR3 has 16 amino acids.

For the CDR3, the DNA is TGTGCCAGCAGTTATTTGAGACGCACAGATACGCAGTATTTT. Translating it yields CASSYLRRTDTQYF. This chain links TRBV6-5 with TRBJ2-3; no clear D gene. Germline CDR1 reads MNHEY; CDR2 reads SVGAGI. V was pared by 3 bases and J by 1 base, with 8 bases between. CDR3 size: 14 residues.

This clone was counted a few times. V usage is TRBV25-1 and J usage is TRBJ2-7; 7 positions match TRBD2. The CDR3 has 17 residues. J was trimmed by 0 bases and V by 3 bases; bases with no gene match: 11. CDR1 is MGHDK and CDR2 is SYGVNS in the germline V gene. The CDR3: CASSDWGGGPASYEQYF. DNA for the CDR3: TGTGCCAGCAGTGATTGGGGGGGAGGCCCAGCCTCCTACGAGCAGTACTTC.